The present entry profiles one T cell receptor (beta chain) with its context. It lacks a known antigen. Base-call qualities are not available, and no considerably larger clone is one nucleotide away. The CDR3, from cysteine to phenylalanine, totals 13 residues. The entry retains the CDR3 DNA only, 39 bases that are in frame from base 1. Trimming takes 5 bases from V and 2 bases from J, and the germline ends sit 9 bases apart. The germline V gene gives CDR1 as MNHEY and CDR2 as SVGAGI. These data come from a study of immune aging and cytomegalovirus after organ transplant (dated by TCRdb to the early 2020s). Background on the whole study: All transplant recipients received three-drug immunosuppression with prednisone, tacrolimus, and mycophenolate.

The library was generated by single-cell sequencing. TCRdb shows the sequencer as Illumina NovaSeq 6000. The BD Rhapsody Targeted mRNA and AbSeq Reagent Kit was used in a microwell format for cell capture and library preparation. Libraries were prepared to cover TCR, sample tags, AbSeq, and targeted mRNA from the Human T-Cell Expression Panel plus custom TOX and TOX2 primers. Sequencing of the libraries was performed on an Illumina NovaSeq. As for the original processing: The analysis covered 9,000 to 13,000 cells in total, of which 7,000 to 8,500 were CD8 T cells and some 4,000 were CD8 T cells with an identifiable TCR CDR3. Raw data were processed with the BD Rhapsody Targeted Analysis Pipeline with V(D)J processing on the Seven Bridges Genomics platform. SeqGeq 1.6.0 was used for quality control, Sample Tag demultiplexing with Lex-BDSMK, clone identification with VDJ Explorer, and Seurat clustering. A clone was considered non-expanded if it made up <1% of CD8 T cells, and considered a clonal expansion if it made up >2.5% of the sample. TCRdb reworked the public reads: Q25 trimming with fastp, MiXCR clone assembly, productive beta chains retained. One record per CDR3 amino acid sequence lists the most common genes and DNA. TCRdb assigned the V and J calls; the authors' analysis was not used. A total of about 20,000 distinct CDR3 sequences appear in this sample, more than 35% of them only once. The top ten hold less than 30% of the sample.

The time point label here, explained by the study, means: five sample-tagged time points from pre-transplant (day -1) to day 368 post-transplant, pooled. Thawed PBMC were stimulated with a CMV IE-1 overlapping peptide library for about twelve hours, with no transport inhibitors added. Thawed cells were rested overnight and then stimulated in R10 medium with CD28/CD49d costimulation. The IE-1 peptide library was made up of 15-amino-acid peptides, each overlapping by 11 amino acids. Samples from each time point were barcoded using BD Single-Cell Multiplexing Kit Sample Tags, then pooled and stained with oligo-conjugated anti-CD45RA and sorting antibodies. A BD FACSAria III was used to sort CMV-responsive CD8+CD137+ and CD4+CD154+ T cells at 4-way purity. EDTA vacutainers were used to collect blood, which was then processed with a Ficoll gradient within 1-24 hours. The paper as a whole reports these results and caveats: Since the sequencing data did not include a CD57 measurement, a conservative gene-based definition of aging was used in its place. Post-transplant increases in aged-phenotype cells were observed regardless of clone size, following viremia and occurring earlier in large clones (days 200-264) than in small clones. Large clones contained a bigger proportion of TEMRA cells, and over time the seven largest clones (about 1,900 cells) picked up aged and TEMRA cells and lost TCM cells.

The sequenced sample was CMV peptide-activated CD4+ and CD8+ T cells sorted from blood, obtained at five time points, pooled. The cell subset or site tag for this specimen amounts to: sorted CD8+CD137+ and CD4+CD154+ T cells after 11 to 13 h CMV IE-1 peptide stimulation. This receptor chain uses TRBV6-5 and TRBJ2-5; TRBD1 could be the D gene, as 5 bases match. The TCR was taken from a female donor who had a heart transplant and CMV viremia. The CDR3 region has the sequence CASSNTGQETQYF. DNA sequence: TGTGCCAGCAGTAATACAGGACAAGAGACCCAGTACTTC.